This T cell receptor beta chain appears in the sequencing data of a study of blood T cell repertoires in COVID-19. Study-wide background: Collection of acute and convalescent COVID-19 samples took place in the United States, Italy and Spain. PBMCs, B-cell-depleted T cells, or T cells were the source of the cDNA or gDNA that made up the material.

V shed 5 bases and J shed 5 bases, with 12 bases lying between them. Germline CDR1 and CDR2: SEHNR and FQNEAQ (reference sequence). The CDR3 is 13 amino acids. Study processing details: Quantification of nucleated cells was approximated via reference gene primer amplification. Data came from immunoSEQ multiplex PCR; TCRdb stores just in-frame clones and leaves some out. That table is the source of V, J and clone size, and D and trimming were worked out from the DNA. The sample has more than 95,000 clones, approximately 88% seen once. The chain joins TRBV7-9 to TRBJ1-1; TRBD1 might be the D (6 bases). This TCR derives from a human donor in a cohort sampled during active COVID-19. Specimen: peripheral blood. CDR3: CASSLQGGTEAFF. CDR3 coding DNA: TGTGCCAGCAGCCTACAGGGCGGAACTGAAGCTTTCTTT.